The 3 T cell receptor beta chains below all came from one sample that was sequenced in a study of radiotherapy plus CTLA-4 blockade in lung cancer. The assay was immunoSEQ multiplex PCR, and TCRdb's table has in-frame clones only and misses some. In the table there are 49,000 or so clones, 70% to 80% of which are singletons. The sequencing used peripheral blood, collected from a patient treated with radiotherapy plus ipilimumab. The receptors derive from a human donor with non-small cell lung cancer who had stable disease on radiotherapy plus ipilimumab.

The rearrangement links TRBV6-6 to TRBJ2-7; possibly TRBD2 for D (5 bases). In germline, CDR1 is MNHNY, CDR2 SVGAGI (reference sequence). The length of the CDR3 is 13 residues. Trimming stripped 7 bases from V and 2 bases from J, with 12 bases between. The CDR3 DNA sequence: TGTGCCAGCACTCCCTCGGGGACCTACGAGCAGTACTTC. This codes for CASTPSGTYEQYF.

The chain combines TRBV14 with TRBJ1-2; 8 bases agree with TRBD1. The junction had 5 bases not matched to a gene; V was cut back by 1 base and J by 4 bases. Germline CDR1 is SGHDN and CDR2 is FVKESK. This CDR3 has 15 residues. CDR3 coding DNA: TGTGCCAGCAGCCAAGCCGTGACAGGGGTCTATGGCTACACCTTC. Translation gives CASSQAVTGVYGYTF.

The chain employs TRBV19 and TRBJ1-1, with D possibly TRBD1 on 5 matching bases. The CDR3 loop spans 13 amino acids. Germline CDR1 LNHDA, CDR2 SQIVND (reference sequence). V lost 3 bases and J lost 10, with 15 bases in between. CDR3 sequence reads: CASSMGSGVRAFF. CDR3 sequence (DNA): TGTGCCAGTAGTATGGGGTCGGGGGTACGAGCTTTCTTT.